The 2 T cell receptor beta chains below all came from one sample that was sequenced in a study of CXCR3-negative and CXCR3-positive naive CD8 T cells. Antigen specificity for these receptors is unknown. Whole-study results and caveats: CXCR3-expressing naive cells carried TRB CDR3s more hydrophobic than those of CXCR3-negative naive cells.

The TRB libraries of cDNA were built by UMI-labeled 5' RACE. From its re-call of the 5' RACE reads, TCRdb lists each CDR3 protein once, without DNA. The sample data list 55,000 to 70,000 distinct CDR3 sequences. The specimen was naive CXCR3+ CD8+ T cells from blood. Subset specified: CD45RO-CCR7+CD27+CD95- naive CD8+ T cells expressing CXCR3 (TNR3+). The receptors derive from a human donor in good health. Some clones in this sample may be carry-over from other donors' samples.

J is TRBJ2-7 and V is TRBV10-3; without DNA, the TCRdb call of TRBD2 cannot be checked. Per germline, CDR1 ENHRY and CDR2 SYGVKD. CDR3 length: 11 residues. CDR3 sequence: CAISDLREQYF.

The V gene is TRBV6-2 or TRBV6-3, the J gene TRBJ1-5. CDR1 MNHEY and CDR2 SVGEGT come from the germline V gene. The CDR3 consists of 14 residues. The CDR3 loop is CASSYQGLNQPQHF.